The 27 T cell receptor beta chains reported below all come from one sample, sequenced in a study of shared clonotypes between healthy human individuals. Clones were read by immunoSEQ multiplex PCR, and TCRdb kept only the in-frame ones, dropping some. Among about 480,000 clones listed, roughly 85% were seen once. Source material: PBMCs. The receptor set was obtained from a woman between 40 and 55 years old in good health. Some clones in this sample may be carry-over from other donors' samples.

The chain is built from TRBV5-4 and TRBJ2-1; 8 nucleotides align to TRBD2. Trimming cost V 0 bases and J 4 bases; bases outside gene matches: 6. The CDR3 is 16 amino acids. Germline V gives CDR1 SGHNT, CDR2 YYREEE (reference sequence). CDR3 protein: CASSLALAGGYNEQFF. CDR3 DNA sequence: TGTGCCAGCAGCTTGGCGCTAGCGGGCGGATACAATGAGCAGTTCTTC.

The V gene is TRBV4-2, the J gene TRBJ2-2; a possible D gene is TRBD2 (5 bases). This CDR3 has 15 amino acids. Germline V gives CDR1 LGHNA, CDR2 YNFKEQ. Trimming pared 1 base from V and 2 bases from J, leaving 8 bases between. The CDR3 protein is CASSQVGDNTGELFF. CDR3 coding DNA: TGTGCCAGCAGCCAAGTCGGGGATAACACCGGGGAGCTGTTTTTT.

The genes are TRBV7-9 and TRBJ2-5, with D unresolved. The DNA matches TRBJ2-7 better at its end, which makes the J call doubtful. CDR1 is SEHNR, CDR2 FQNEAQ, per germline (reference sequence). The CDR3 loop spans 14 amino acids. CDR3 sequence: CASSLQGSSYEQYF. Here the CDR3 DNA reads TGTGCCAGCAGCTTGCAAGGTAGCTCCTACGAGCAGTACTTC.

A note on this clone: A read error may account for a junction end that differs from germline. The chain uses TRBV10-3 and TRBJ2-1; no clear D. The V gene's germline CDR1 is ENHRY and CDR2 SYGVKD. This CDR3 has 13 residues. The CDR3 spells CASSESRPGEQFF. CDR3 in DNA: TGTGCCAGCAGTGAATCCCGACCGGGTGAGCAGTTCTTC.

The gene calls are TRBV6-5 and TRBJ1-2, with D hard to call. There are 16 residues in the CDR3. Per the germline V gene, CDR1 is MNHEY and CDR2 is SVGAGI. Trimming removed 0 bases from V and 4 bases from J, with 15 bases in between. As DNA, the CDR3 is TGTGCCAGCAGTTACTCGAAGTTTAATCGTATCTATGGCTACACCTTC. Amino acids: CASSYSKFNRIYGYTF.

The CDR3 loop is CASSPDLAGWNEQFF. The CDR3 region has the DNA TGTGCCAGCAGCCCCGACCTAGCGGGGTGGAATGAGCAGTTCTTC. The chain couples TRBV14 to TRBJ2-1; TRBD2 aligns across 9 bases. The CDR3 is 15 residues long. Per the germline V gene, CDR1 is SGHDN and CDR2 is FVKESK. The J segment lost 7 bases and the V segment lost 4 bases, leaving 8 bases of the junction unmatched.

The chain recombines TRBV27 with TRBJ2-2; D not certain. Germline V gene lookup returns CDR1 MNHEY and CDR2 SMNVEV (reference sequence). The germline V and J ends were trimmed by 6 bases and 4 bases, with 9 bases remaining between them. The CDR3 totals 13 residues. In DNA form, the CDR3 reads TGTGCCAGCAGGTTTACACCCACCGGGGAGCTGTTTTTT. Amino acid sequence: CASRFTPTGELFF.

The rearrangement links TRBV6-4 to TRBJ1-1; 7 bases align to TRBD1. Unmatched junction bases numbered 11, after V lost 6 bases and J lost 1 base. CDR1 and CDR2 (germline): MRHNA, SNTAGT. The CDR3 runs 16 residues. CDR3 sequence (DNA): TGTGCCAGCAGAATTTCAGGGGGGACACCGAACACTGAAGCTTTCTTT. Translating it yields CASRISGGTPNTEAFF.

V gene TRBV4-1 combines with J gene TRBJ2-3; 9 bases are a match to TRBD2. V lost 4 bases and J lost 1; bases outside the gene matches: 6. This CDR3 contains 16 residues. Germline V CDR1 and CDR2: MGHRA, YSYEKL. Here the CDR3 reads CASSLVAGARTDTQYF. CDR3 bases: TGCGCCAGCAGCCTAGTAGCGGGAGCTCGCACAGATACGCAGTATTTT.

The CDR3 loop reads CASNRQGSYEQYF. DNA of the CDR3: TGTGCCAGCAACAGACAGGGGTCCTACGAGCAGTACTTC. The rearrangement uses TRBV6-5 and TRBJ2-7, with 8 bases that match TRBD1. V trimming: 7 bases; J trimming: 1 base; junction bases outside the gene matches: 3. The length of the CDR3 is 13 residues. CDR1 is MNHEY and CDR2 is SVGAGI in the germline V gene.

The rearrangement joins TRBV2 to TRBJ2-4; D is possibly TRBD1 (5 bases). Germline V gene data show CDR1 as SNHLY and CDR2 as FYNNEI. V lost 6 bases and J lost 10, with 19 bases in between. CDR3 length: 14 amino acids. The CDR3 sequence is CASRGTKGYLIQYF. CDR3 sequence (DNA): TGTGCCAGCAGAGGAACAAAGGGGTATTTAATTCAGTACTTC.

The V gene is TRBV4-2, the J gene TRBJ2-4; D is perhaps TRBD1 (6 bases). CDR1 LGHNA and CDR2 YNFKEQ come from the germline V gene. V was shortened by 1 base and J by 8 bases, with 18 bases between the two germline ends. CDR3 size: 16 residues. CDR3 sequence (DNA): TGTGCCAGCAGCCAAGTACCTCAACAGGGTACGGACATTCAGTACTTC. Translated, it gives CASSQVPQQGTDIQYF.

The V call is TRBV12-2, the J call TRBJ2-7; TRBD2, the table's D call, lacks a check against the DNA. TRBV12-2 is described as a pseudogene. CDR3 length: 16 amino acids. CDR3 in amino acids: CASRLGGLATTYEQYF. DNA of the CDR3: TGTGCAAGTCGCTTAGGGGGACTAGCGACTACCTACGAGCAGTACTTC.

V is TRBV5-1 and J is TRBJ2-1; 7 nucleotides align to TRBD2. From germline, CDR1 is SGHRS and CDR2 YFSETQ. This CDR3 spans 15 amino acids. J was trimmed by 3 bases and V by 0 bases; bases with no gene match: 3. In nucleotides, the CDR3 is TGCGCCAGCAGCTTGGGTAGCGGGTTCTACAATGAGCAGTTCTTC. This codes for CASSLGSGFYNEQFF. The variable domain in full, with the rest retrieved from reference TRBV5-1 and TRBJ2-1, is KAGVTQTPRYLIKTRGQQVTLSCSPISGHRSVSWYQQTPGQGLQFLFEYFSETQRNKGNFPGRFSGRQFSNSRSEMNVSTLELGDSALYLCASSLGSGFYNEQFFGPGTRLTVL.

The chain uses TRBV13 and TRBJ2-3, with TRBD1 matching 8 bases. Germline V lookup: CDR1 PRHDT, CDR2 FYEKMQ (reference sequence). Unmatched junction bases numbered 5, after V lost 3 bases and J lost 6 bases. The CDR3 spans 14 residues. The CDR3 loop is CASSFSRQGDTQYF. CDR3 DNA: TGTGCCAGCAGCTTCTCCCGACAGGGGGATACGCAGTATTTT. The full variable domain, in which reference TRBV13 and TRBJ2-3 provide the parts outside the CDR3, is AAGVIQSPRHLIKEKRETATLKCYPIPRHDTVYWYQQGPGQDPQFLISFYEKMQSDKGSIPDRFSAQQFSDYHSELNMSSLELGDSALYFCASSFSRQGDTQYFGPGTRLTVL.

In its sample, this clone was seen a few times. The CDR3 protein is CASKQAGISYEQYF. As DNA, the CDR3 is TGTGCCAGTAAACAAGCAGGCATCTCCTACGAGCAGTACTTC. The chain has TRBV19 and TRBJ2-7, with D unresolved. The CDR3 is made up of 14 amino acids. Germline CDR1 is LNHDA and CDR2 is SQIVND (reference sequence). V was cut by 7 bases and J by 0 bases, with 13 bases left in between. Full variable domain (rest looked up from reference TRBV19 and TRBJ2-7): DGGITQSPKYLFRKEGQNVTLSCEQNLNHDAMYWYRQDPGQGLRLIYYSQIVNDFQKGDIAEGYSVSREKKESFPLTVTSAQKNPTAFYLCASKQAGISYEQYFGPGTRLTVT.

The V gene is TRBV11-2, the J gene TRBJ1-1; D uncertain. This CDR3 spans 18 amino acids. The germline CDR1 and CDR2 sequences are SGHAT and FQNNGV. The V and J ends lost 2 bases and 6 bases respectively, with 25 bases between them. The DNA for the CDR3 is TGTGCCAGCAGCTTACGGTCTATTATAGGTGGTCCCGGAGCTGAAGCTTTCTTT. It specifies CASSLRSIIGGPGAEAFF.

This clone has only a few counts. The chain combines TRBV7-6 with TRBJ1-1, with 9 nucleotides matching TRBD1. The CDR3 has 15 amino acids. Germline V gives CDR1 SGHVS, CDR2 FNYEAQ. V gave up 5 bases and J gave up 5 bases; unmatched junction bases: 9. The CDR3 DNA is TGTGCCAGCAGCCAATTGGGACAGGGAGGGACTGAAGCTTTCTTT. This encodes CASSQLGQGGTEAFF.

The CDR3 is CASSRLVTGDLNTEAFF. The DNA of the CDR3 is TGTGCCAGCTCACGGTTAGTGACAGGGGACCTGAACACTGAAGCTTTCTTT. This chain uses TRBV18 with TRBJ1-1; 8 nucleotides line up with TRBD1. The CDR3 runs to 17 residues. Germline-derived CDR1 and CDR2 are KGHSH and LQKENI. V shed 4 bases, J shed 0 bases, and the junction held 10 bases outside the gene matches.

The rearrangement links TRBV4-3 to TRBJ1-2, with 9 bases aligning to TRBD1. This CDR3 is built from 15 residues. Trimming took 3 bases from V and 4 from J; bases not matched to a gene: 6. From germline, CDR1 is LGHNA and CDR2 YSLEER. CDR3 DNA: TGCGCCAGCAGCCACAGTGACAGGGGGAGCTATGGCTACACCTTC. Its translation is CASSHSDRGSYGYTF.

The V call is TRBV5-1, the J call TRBJ2-7; 7 bases line up with TRBD1. Germline V gene lookup returns CDR1 SGHRS and CDR2 YFSETQ. CDR3 length: 17 amino acids. With V trimmed by 4 bases and J by 4 bases, 17 bases remained unmatched. CDR3: CASSPLLTGDKVYEQYF. CDR3 DNA sequence: TGCGCCAGCAGCCCCCTCCTAACAGGGGACAAGGTTTACGAGCAGTACTTC.

The chain employs TRBV6-1 and TRBJ2-7; 8 nucleotides match TRBD2. J lost 2 bases, V lost 9 bases, and 6 bases had no gene match. This CDR3 comprises 13 residues. Looked up from germline, CDR1 is MNHNS and CDR2 is SASEGT. The CDR3 is CASLSGTTYEQYF. In DNA form, the CDR3 reads TGTGCCAGTCTTAGCGGGACGACCTACGAGCAGTACTTC.

The rearrangement uses TRBV18 and TRBJ2-7; 9 nucleotides match TRBD1. The CDR3 spans 16 residues. The V and J ends lost 3 bases and 3 bases, in that order; junction bases with no gene match: 9. The germline V gene encodes CDR1 KGHSH and CDR2 LQKENI. The CDR3 here is CASSPAGRDRDYEQYF. CDR3 DNA sequence: TGTGCCAGCTCACCGGCCGGCCGGGACAGGGACTACGAGCAGTACTTC.

The chain recombines TRBV5-3 with TRBJ2-1; D gene unclear. TRBV5-3 is treated as an ORF (open reading frame) with a function not yet certain. The CDR3 is made up of 20 amino acids. V was pared by 0 bases and J by 5 bases, with 27 bases between. The CDR3 DNA reads as TGTGCCAGAAGCTTGGTCTCCGGAATACCTTTGGTGGCGTACAACAATGAGCAGTTCTTC. Amino acid sequence: CARSLVSGIPLVAYNNEQFF.

This clone is a singleton in its sample. The rearrangement joins TRBV11-2 to TRBJ2-5, with 9 bases matching TRBD2. Germline V gene data show CDR1 as SGHAT and CDR2 as FQNNGV. V dropped 4 bases and J dropped 5; count of bases not matched to a gene: 11. The CDR3 runs 16 residues. CDR3 sequence: CASSSFLAGRGETQYF. In DNA, the CDR3 is TGTGCCAGCAGCTCGTTCCTAGCGGGAAGGGGGGAGACCCAGTACTTC.

The V call is TRBV7-9, the J call TRBJ2-7; 8 nucleotides align to TRBD1. This CDR3 is 18 amino acids long. The V gene's germline CDR1 is SEHNR and CDR2 FQNEAQ (reference sequence). V trimming: 4 bases; J trimming: 4 bases; junction bases outside the gene matches: 18. The CDR3 reads CASSSDPSTGTGRYEQYF. The CDR3 nucleotides read TGTGCCAGCAGCTCCGACCCAAGCACCGGGACAGGTCGATACGAGCAGTACTTC.

This clone was observed a single time. The junction differs from germline at one of its ends, possibly a read error. Within the sample, other DNA sequences also encode this same CDR3. The rearrangement uses TRBV15 and TRBJ2-6, with D maybe TRBD1 (5 bases). Germline CDR1 and CDR2: LNHNV and YYDKDF (reference sequence). The CDR3 is made up of 16 amino acids. For the CDR3, the DNA is TGTGCCACCAGCAGAAGGAAGGAGTCTGGGGCCAATGTCCTGACTTTC. Amino acids: CATSRRKESGANVLTF.